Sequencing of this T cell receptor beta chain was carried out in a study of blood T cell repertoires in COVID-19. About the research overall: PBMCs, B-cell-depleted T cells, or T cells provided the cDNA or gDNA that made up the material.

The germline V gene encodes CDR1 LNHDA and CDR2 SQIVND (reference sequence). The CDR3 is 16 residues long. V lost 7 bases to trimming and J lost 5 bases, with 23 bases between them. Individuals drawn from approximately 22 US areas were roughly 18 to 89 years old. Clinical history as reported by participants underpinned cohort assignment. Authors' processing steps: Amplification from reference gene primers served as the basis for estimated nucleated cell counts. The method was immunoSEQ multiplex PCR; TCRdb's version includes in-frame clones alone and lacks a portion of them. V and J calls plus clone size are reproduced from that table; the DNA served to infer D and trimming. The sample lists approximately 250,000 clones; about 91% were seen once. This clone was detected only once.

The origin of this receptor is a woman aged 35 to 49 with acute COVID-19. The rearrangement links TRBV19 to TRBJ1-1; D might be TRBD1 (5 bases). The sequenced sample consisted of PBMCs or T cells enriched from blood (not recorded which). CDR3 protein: CASIRGQGGLGTEAFF. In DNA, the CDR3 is TGTGCCAGTATCCGTGGGCAGGGTGGTTTGGGGACTGAAGCTTTCTTT.